The clone carrying this T cell receptor beta chain was counted a few times. Its antigen is not known. This entry belongs to a study of identical twins. General observations from the study: Models predicted too little out-of-frame TCR alpha sharing in monozygotic twins.

V lost 6 bases, J lost 14 bases, and 13 bases lay in between. This CDR3 is 10 amino acids long. A universal primer binding site was introduced by template switching. The final cDNA contained unique molecular identifiers. Each CDR3 protein gets one entry after TCRdb re-called the 5' RACE reads with MiXCR. The sample has hundreds of thousands of distinct CDR3 sequences, 20% to 25% seen once. This sample also appeared in a second study, on T cells expressing NK-cell markers.

This chain links TRBV12-3 or TRBV12-4 with TRBJ1-1, with D unresolved. Sequenced material: CD4+ T cells sorted from blood. The TCR was taken from a woman under 30 in good health. CDR3 nucleotides: TGTGCCAGCAGCCTAGGTGACACCTTCTTT. Translating gives CASSLGDTFF.